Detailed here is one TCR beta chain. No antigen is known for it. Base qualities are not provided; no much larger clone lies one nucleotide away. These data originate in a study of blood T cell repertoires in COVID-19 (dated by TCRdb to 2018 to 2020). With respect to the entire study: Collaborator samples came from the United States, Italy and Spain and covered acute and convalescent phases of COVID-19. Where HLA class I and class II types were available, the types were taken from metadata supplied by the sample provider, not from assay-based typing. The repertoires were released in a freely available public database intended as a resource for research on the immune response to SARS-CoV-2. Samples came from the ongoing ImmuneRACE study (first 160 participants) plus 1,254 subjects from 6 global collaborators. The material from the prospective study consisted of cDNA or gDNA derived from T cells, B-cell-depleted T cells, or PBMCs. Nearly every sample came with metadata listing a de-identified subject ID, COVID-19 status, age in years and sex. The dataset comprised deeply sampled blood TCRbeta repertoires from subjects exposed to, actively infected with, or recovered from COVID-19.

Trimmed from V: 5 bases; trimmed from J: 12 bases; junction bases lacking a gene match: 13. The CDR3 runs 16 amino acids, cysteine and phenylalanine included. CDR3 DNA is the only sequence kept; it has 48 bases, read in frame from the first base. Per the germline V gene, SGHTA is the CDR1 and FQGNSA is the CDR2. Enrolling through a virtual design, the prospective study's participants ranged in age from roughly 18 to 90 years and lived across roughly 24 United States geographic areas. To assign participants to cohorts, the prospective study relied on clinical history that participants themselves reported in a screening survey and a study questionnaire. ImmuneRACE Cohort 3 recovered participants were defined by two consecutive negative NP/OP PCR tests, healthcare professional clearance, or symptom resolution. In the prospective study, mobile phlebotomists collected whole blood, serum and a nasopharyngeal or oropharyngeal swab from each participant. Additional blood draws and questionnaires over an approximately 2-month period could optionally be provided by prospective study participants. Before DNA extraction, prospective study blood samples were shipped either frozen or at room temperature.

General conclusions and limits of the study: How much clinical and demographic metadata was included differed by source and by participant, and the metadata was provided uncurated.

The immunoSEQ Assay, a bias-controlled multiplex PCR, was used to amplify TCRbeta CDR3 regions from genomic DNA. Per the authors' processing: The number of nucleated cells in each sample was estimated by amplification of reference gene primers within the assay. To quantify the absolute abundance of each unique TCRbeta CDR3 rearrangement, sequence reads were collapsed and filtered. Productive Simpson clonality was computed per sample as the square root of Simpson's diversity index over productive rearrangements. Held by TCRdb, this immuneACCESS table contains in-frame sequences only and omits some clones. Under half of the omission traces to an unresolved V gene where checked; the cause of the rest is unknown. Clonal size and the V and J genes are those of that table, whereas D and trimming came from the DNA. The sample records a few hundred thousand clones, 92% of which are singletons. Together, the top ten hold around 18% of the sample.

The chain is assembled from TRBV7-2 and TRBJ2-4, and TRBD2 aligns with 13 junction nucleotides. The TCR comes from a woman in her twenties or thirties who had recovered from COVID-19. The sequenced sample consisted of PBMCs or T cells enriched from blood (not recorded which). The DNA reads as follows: TGTGCCAGCAGCCCTGGACTAGCGGGGGTTCAGGTGGCTCAGTACTTC. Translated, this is CASSPGLAGVQVAQYF. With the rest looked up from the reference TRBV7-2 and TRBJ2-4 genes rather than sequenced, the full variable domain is GAGVSQSPSNKVTEKGKDVELRCDPISGHTALYWYRQSLGQGLEFLIYFQGNSAPDKSGLPSDRFSAERTGGSVSTLTIQRTQQEDSAVYLCASSPGLAGVQVAQYFGAGTRLSVL.